One sample yielded the 23 T cell receptor beta chains listed below, sequenced in a study of post-analysis software for immune sequencing data. Study-level points and caveats: Patients showed TRBV5-6, TRBV5-1 and TRBV20-1 among five TRBV segments more frequent than in controls.

No antigen has been assigned to these receptors. TCR beta cDNA libraries included unique molecular identifiers. TCRdb used MiXCR to reprocess the PCR reads, holding one entry per CDR3 protein. The sample lists about 820,000 distinct CDR3 sequences; approximately 50% were seen once. The sample was blood. These receptors all stem from a girl aged 5-17 years with multiple sclerosis.

This clonotype was recorded only once. CDR3 nucleotides: TGCGCCAGCAGCTTAGGGACAGGGGACGCCGAGCAGTACTTC. Translated, it gives CASSLGTGDAEQYF. The rearrangement links TRBV5-1 to TRBJ2-4; 10 nucleotides line up with TRBD1. The J call may be faulty, since TRBJ2-7 better matches the DNA end. Germline assignment: CDR1 SGHRS and CDR2 YFSETQ. The CDR3 is 14 amino acids.

The V call is TRBV2, the J call TRBJ2-5; D is possibly TRBD1 or TRBD2 (5 bases each). V lost 8 bases and J 0 bases, leaving 10 bases between the germline ends. Germline V gene lookup returns CDR1 SNHLY and CDR2 FYNNEI. This CDR3 has 13 amino acids. Here the CDR3 DNA reads TGTGCCAGCGGTCGGGACGACCAAGAGACCCAGTACTTC. This encodes CASGRDDQETQYF.

This sequence joins TRBV5-1 and TRBJ2-3, with D perhaps matching TRBD2 (6 bases). The germline gives CDR1 SGHRS, CDR2 YFSETQ. V shed 3 bases and J shed 6 bases, with 17 bases lying between them. The CDR3 is made up of 15 amino acids. The CDR3 DNA reads TGCGCCAGCAGCTCCACCCTAGCGCCGACGGATACGCAGTATTTT. Protein sequence: CASSSTLAPTDTQYF.

J is TRBJ2-7 and V is TRBV4-1, with D hard to call. Germline loops: CDR1 MGHRA, CDR2 YSYEKL. The CDR3 has 13 residues. Trimming removed 3 bases from V and 4 bases from J, with 10 bases in between. This CDR3 reads CASSQQPSYEQYF. The CDR3 DNA is TGCGCCAGCAGCCAGCAACCGAGTTACGAGCAGTACTTC.

J is TRBJ2-7 and V is TRBV18; 9 bases line up with TRBD1. Germline CDR1 KGHSH, CDR2 LQKENI. The CDR3 has 17 residues. The junction had 12 bases not matched to a gene; V was cut back by 6 bases and J by 0 bases. CDR3 sequence: CASSPSTGTGSSYEQYF. In DNA form, the CDR3 reads TGTGCCAGCTCTCCTTCGACCGGGACAGGGAGCTCCTACGAGCAGTACTTC.

This clonotype was seen once. This sequence joins TRBV11-1 and TRBJ1-6, with D possibly TRBD1 on 5 matching bases. Germline CDR1 reads SGHAT; CDR2 reads FQDESV (reference sequence). The V gene lost 5 bases and the J gene lost 10 bases, with 12 bases spanning the gap. This CDR3 contains 13 residues. This chain's CDR3 is CASSHGTDSPLHF. The CDR3 nucleotides read TGTGCCAGCAGCCATGGGACGGACTCACCCCTCCACTTT.

The chain links TRBV7-9 to TRBJ1-2; D gene unclear. Germline V gene data show CDR1 as SEHNR and CDR2 as FQNEAQ (reference sequence). The CDR3 spans 16 residues. V lost 1 base and J lost 6, with 18 bases in between. CDR3 DNA sequence: TGTGCCAGCAGCTTAGAGGTCCAGTGGGTTCCGGATGGCTACACCTTC. It yields the protein CASSLEVQWVPDGYTF.

The chain has TRBV11-2 and TRBJ2-1; D is unclear. The V and J ends lost 0 bases and 5 bases respectively, with 14 bases between them. Germline-derived CDR1 and CDR2 are SGHAT and FQNNGV. There are 16 residues in the CDR3. CDR3 bases: TGTGCCAGCAGCTTAGATCTATGGCAGCTCGACAATGAGCAGTTCTTC. It yields the protein CASSLDLWQLDNEQFF.

The V call is TRBV12-3 or TRBV12-4, the J call TRBJ1-4; maybe TRBD1 (5 bases). The germline V and J ends were trimmed by 5 bases and 4 bases, with 17 bases remaining between them. This CDR3 region has 16 residues. Written as DNA, the CDR3 is TGTGCCAGCAGTCCCCTCTGGTCAGGGTTTAATGAAAAACTGTTTTTT. Residues: CASSPLWSGFNEKLFF.

V gene TRBV28 combines with J gene TRBJ2-5, with 7 bases identical to TRBD1. The CDR3 contains 13 residues. CDR1 MDHEN and CDR2 SYDVKM come from the germline V gene. The trim removed 8 bases at V and 3 bases at J, leaving 6 bases unmatched. CDR3 region: CASGTARKETQYF. The DNA for the CDR3 is TGTGCCAGCGGGACAGCCAGAAAAGAGACCCAGTACTTC.

This sequence joins TRBV28 and TRBJ1-5, with D perhaps matching TRBD1 (6 bases). CDR1 and CDR2 (germline): MDHEN, SYDVKM. V was shortened by 1 base and J by 7 bases, with 14 bases between the two germline ends. The CDR3 totals 15 residues. CDR3 amino acids: CASSLFGRGLQPQHF. The CDR3 coding sequence is TGTGCCAGCAGTTTATTTGGCAGGGGATTGCAGCCCCAGCATTTT.

This sequence joins TRBV3-1 and TRBJ2-1, with 9 bases aligning to TRBD1. Germline lookup yields CDR1 LGHDT and CDR2 YNNKEL (reference sequence). This CDR3 is 17 amino acids long. V gave up 0 bases and J gave up 4 bases; unmatched junction bases: 7. The CDR3 sequence: CASSQEGPGTGYNEQFF. CDR3 bases: TGTGCCAGCAGCCAAGAGGGCCCCGGGACAGGGTACAATGAGCAGTTCTTC.

There are a few counts of this clonotype. This chain links TRBV3-1 with TRBJ2-1; 7 bases agree with TRBD2. CDR1 is LGHDT, CDR2 YNNKEL, per germline (reference sequence). V was clipped by 3 bases and J by 7 bases; unmatched bases: 3. CDR3 length equals 13 residues. The CDR3 region is CASSHPRENEQFF. The CDR3 DNA reads TGTGCCAGCAGCCACCCGCGGGAGAATGAGCAGTTCTTC.

This chain links TRBV6-1 with TRBJ1-5, with unresolved D. CDR1 and CDR2 from the germline V gene are MNHNS and SASEGT. The V end was cut by 3 bases, the J end by 0 bases, with 6 bases between. CDR3 length: 14 amino acids. CDR3 DNA sequence: TGTGCCAGCAGTGACCCCGATAGCAATCAGCCCCAGCATTTT. It yields the protein CASSDPDSNQPQHF.

This chain links TRBV2 with TRBJ2-3; either TRBD1 or TRBD2 may fit D (5 bases each). The germline V gene has CDR1 SNHLY and CDR2 FYNNEI. V was shortened by 6 bases and J by 4 bases, with 17 bases between the two germline ends. CDR3 length: 15 amino acids. CDR3 nucleotide sequence: TGTGCCAGCAGGCGCACAGCTAGAGGGGCAGATACGCAGTATTTT. Translating gives CASRRTARGADTQYF.

The chain recombines TRBV6-5 with TRBJ1-1; D remains ambiguous. This CDR3 is 13 amino acids long. Germline V lookup: CDR1 MNHEY, CDR2 SVGAGI. V dropped 6 bases and J dropped 1 base, with 9 bases sitting between them. As DNA, the CDR3 is TGTGCCAGCAGATTAGACACGAACACTGAAGCTTTCTTT. This translates into CASRLDTNTEAFF.

The chain has TRBV10-3 and TRBJ2-1, with D hard to call. The germline CDR1 and CDR2 sequences are ENHRY and SYGVKD. With 5 bases removed from V and 8 bases from J, the gap between germline ends came to 10 bases. The CDR3 covers 12 residues. The DNA for the CDR3 is TGTGCCATCAGTCGAATGAGCGATGAGCAGTTCTTC. Translating it yields CAISRMSDEQFF.

CDR3 bases: TGTGCCAGCAGCGTAGCTCCCCCCGGCGGTTTAAGGAATGAGCAGTTCTTC. Translating it yields CASSVAPPGGLRNEQFF. The chain couples TRBV9 to TRBJ2-1; D is unclear. V lost 0 bases and J 7 bases, leaving 20 bases between the germline ends. Germline V gives CDR1 SGDLS, CDR2 YYNGEE. The CDR3 consists of 17 residues.

This chain links TRBV21-1 with TRBJ1-1; the table names TRBD1, a call not compared with the DNA. TRBV21-1 is annotated as a pseudogene. The CDR3 extends over 18 amino acids. CDR3 sequence reads: CGPAIDRGRRSGCTEAFF. As DNA, the CDR3 is TGTGGGCCCGCAATAGACAGGGGGCGAAGAAGTGGATGCACTGAAGCTTTCTTT.

This clonotype was observed a few times. The chain has TRBV29-1 and TRBJ1-5, with D tentatively TRBD1 (5 bases). CDR3 size: 14 residues. The germline V and J ends were trimmed by 7 bases and 4 bases, with 17 bases remaining between them. CDR1 is SQVTM and CDR2 is ANQGSEA in the germline V gene. CDR3 region: CSAARGEANQPQHF. The CDR3, as DNA: TGCAGCGCCGCCCGGGGGGAGGCAAATCAGCCCCAGCATTTT.

The gene calls are TRBV5-1 and TRBJ2-7, with 10 bases aligning to TRBD1. The CDR3 runs 17 residues. The V and J ends lost 4 bases and 3 bases, in that order; junction bases with no gene match: 13. Germline V gives CDR1 SGHRS, CDR2 YFSETQ. DNA for the CDR3: TGCGCCAGCAGCGGGGATTTCGACAGGGGGCGTCTCTACGAGCAGTACTTC. This translates into CASSGDFDRGRLYEQYF.

The chain couples TRBV4-2 to TRBJ2-5, with TRBD2 as a possible D gene (5 bases). The end of the DNA aligns better with TRBJ2-7, so the J call may be wrong. This CDR3 spans 12 amino acids. In germline, CDR1 is LGHNA, CDR2 YNFKEQ. The CDR3 loop is CASSQAGSEQYF. CDR3 coding DNA: TGTGCCAGCAGCCAAGCGGGGTCCGAGCAGTACTTC.

This clonotype was observed once. This chain links TRBV3-1 with TRBJ2-1, with D possibly TRBD2 on 5 matching bases. Germline-derived CDR1 and CDR2 are LGHDT and YNNKEL (reference sequence). The CDR3 length is 16 residues. Between the trimmed V and J ends, which lost 4 bases and 3 bases, there was a span of 16 bases. CDR3 DNA sequence: TGTGCCAGCAGCCCAGATACCGACGGGAACTACAATGAGCAGTTCTTC. Residues: CASSPDTDGNYNEQFF.